Listed here are 30 T cell receptor beta chains from one sample, sequenced in a study of blood T cell repertoires in COVID-19 (dated by TCRdb to 2019 to 2021). Receptor libraries were prepared by the immunoSEQ multiplex PCR assay. TCRdb re-hosts the immuneACCESS table, in-frame sequences only. Its copies lack some clones; in the studies checked, an unresolved V gene accounts for under half of them, and the cause for the rest is not known. The sample table lists approximately 400,000 clones, more than 80% of them with a count of one. More than 0.95% of the sample is taken by the ten largest. The sample comprised peripheral blood. Source of these receptors: a man aged 35 to 55 with acute or convalescent COVID-19.

The V call is TRBV7-9, the J call TRBJ2-7, with D perhaps TRBD2 (6 bases). The length of the CDR3 is 15 residues. The germline V gene has CDR1 SEHNR and CDR2 FQNEAQ (reference sequence). The ends were cut back, 5 bases at V and 3 bases at J, with 17 bases in the middle. The CDR3 spells CASSPPLALGYEQYF. The CDR3 DNA follows: TGTGCCAGCAGCCCCCCACTAGCTCTGGGCTACGAGCAGTACTTC.

The V gene is TRBV7-6, the J gene TRBJ1-1, with TRBD1 as a possible D gene (5 bases). The CDR3 contains 12 residues. Germline loops: CDR1 SGHVS, CDR2 FNYEAQ. Trimming took off 6 bases at V and 6 bases at J, with 11 bases between the two ends. The CDR3 is CASRIQVPEAFF. CDR3 sequence (DNA): TGTGCCAGCAGGATACAGGTTCCTGAAGCTTTCTTT.

The chain employs TRBV28 and TRBJ2-7; 14 bases line up with TRBD2. The CDR3 runs 15 residues. Germline V gene lookup returns CDR1 MDHEN and CDR2 SYDVKM. The V gene end was trimmed by 6 bases and the J gene end by 7 bases; junction bases not matched to a gene: 8. CDR3 DNA sequence: TGTGCCAGCAGCGCACCGGGACTAGCGGGAGAAGAGCAGTACTTC. Translating it yields CASSAPGLAGEEQYF.

The gene calls are TRBV6-5 and TRBJ2-7, with 7 nucleotides matching TRBD1. Germline CDR1 MNHEY, CDR2 SVGAGI. Trimming at V came to 8 bases and at J to 6 bases, leaving 13 bases not matched to a gene. This CDR3 has 14 residues. The CDR3 DNA reads TGTGCCAGCTCCCCGACAGGGATCCTCGGCGAGCAGTACTTC. Translating it yields CASSPTGILGEQYF.

The chain uses TRBV24-1 and TRBJ1-2; the match to TRBD1 covers 9 bases. V dropped 3 bases and J dropped 6; count of bases not matched to a gene: 7. Germline CDR1 is KGHDR and CDR2 is SFDVKD. The CDR3 runs to 15 residues. The CDR3 spells CATSDTGTGYDGYTF. CDR3 nucleotide sequence: TGTGCCACCAGTGATACCGGGACAGGGTATGATGGCTACACCTTC.

The CDR3 sequence is CSVVPGGGGGGGTDTQYF. Here the CDR3 DNA reads TGCAGCGTTGTCCCCGGCGGAGGCGGGGGCGGGGGCACAGATACGCAGTATTTT. This rearrangement joins TRBV29-1 to TRBJ2-3; D possibly corresponds to TRBD2 (7 bases). Germline V gene data show CDR1 as SQVTM and CDR2 as ANQGSEA. The CDR3 loop spans 18 amino acids. V was trimmed by 4 bases and J by 1 base, leaving 24 bases between them.

The rearrangement joins TRBV21-1 to TRBJ2-2; the D call TRBD1 from the table was never checked on the DNA. TRBV21-1 is tagged as a pseudogene. The CDR3 is 15 amino acids. The CDR3 here is CASRQRGQPRGGLFF. The CDR3 DNA is TGTGCCAGCAGACAAAGGGGGCAGCCTCGAGGTGGTCTGTTTTTT.

This clone came up once. CDR3 in amino acids: CSVDSGSGANVLTF. CDR3 nucleotide sequence: TGCAGCGTTGATTCGGGCTCTGGGGCCAACGTCCTGACTTTC. The genes are TRBV29-1 and TRBJ2-6; no definite D call. From germline, CDR1 is SQVTM and CDR2 ANQGSEA. Between the trimmed V and J ends, which lost 3 bases and 0 bases, there was a span of 6 bases. The CDR3 covers 14 residues.

V and J are TRBV5-1 and TRBJ2-3; 8 bases match TRBD1. The germline gives CDR1 SGHRS, CDR2 YFSETQ. This CDR3 spans 13 amino acids. With V trimmed by 5 bases and J by 1 base, 0 bases remained unmatched. The CDR3 loop reads CASRTGGTDTQYF. The CDR3, as DNA: TGCGCCAGCAGGACAGGGGGCACAGATACGCAGTATTTT.

This clone was seen just once. The rearrangement uses TRBV7-9 and TRBJ1-2, with D possibly matching TRBD1 (5 bases). Looked up from germline, CDR1 is SEHNR and CDR2 is FQNEAQ (reference sequence). Trimming took 7 bases from V and 5 from J, leaving 14 bases between them. The CDR3 has 13 amino acids. This chain's CDR3 is CASTLAGEYGYTF. The CDR3 coding sequence is TGTGCCAGCACACTCGCGGGGGAGTATGGCTACACCTTC.

The chain employs TRBV3-1 (or the pseudogene TRBV3-2) and TRBJ1-2; 8 bases map to TRBD1. The CDR3 totals 16 residues. The ends lost 0 bases at V and 6 bases at J; junction bases unmatched: 9. Germline V gene data show CDR1 as LGHDT and CDR2 as YNNKEL (reference sequence). The CDR3 loop reads CASSQERRQGADGYTF. DNA for the CDR3: TGTGCCAGCAGCCAAGAGCGCCGGCAGGGGGCAGATGGCTACACCTTC.

The V gene is TRBV7-9, the J gene TRBJ2-5; 10 bases match TRBD1. The germline CDR1 and CDR2 sequences are SEHNR and FQNEAQ (reference sequence). V lost 5 bases to trimming and J lost 3 bases; unmatched junction nucleotides: 9. This CDR3 contains 16 residues. CDR3 amino acids: CASSTRTGGLKETQYF. The CDR3 DNA is TGTGCCAGCAGCACCCGGACAGGGGGGTTAAAAGAGACCCAGTACTTC.

The chain carries TRBV4-1 and TRBJ2-7; 10 bases line up with TRBD2. V shed 1 base, J shed 4 bases, and the junction held 4 bases outside the gene matches. The germline CDR1 and CDR2 sequences are MGHRA and YSYEKL. The CDR3 extends over 15 amino acids. DNA for the CDR3: TGCGCCAGCAGCCAAGGGCCTAGCGGGAGTTACGAGCAGTACTTC. Amino acids: CASSQGPSGSYEQYF.

The rearrangement links TRBV19 to TRBJ1-2; 7 bases map to TRBD1. Per the germline V gene, CDR1 is LNHDA and CDR2 is SQIVND (reference sequence). The V and J ends lost 5 bases and 2 bases, in that order; junction bases with no gene match: 11. CDR3 length: 16 amino acids. The CDR3 protein is CASSPPGGSQNYGYTF. The CDR3 DNA reads as TGTGCCAGTAGTCCACCAGGGGGTTCCCAAAACTATGGCTACACCTTC.

The chain uses TRBV2 and TRBJ1-5; no definite D call. Germline values: CDR1 SNHLY, CDR2 FYNNEI. The CDR3 runs to 15 residues. Trimming shortened V by 1 base and J by 3 bases, and 10 bases separated the two germline ends. CDR3 nucleotides: TGTGCCAGCAGTGAAGGAGGGCAGAACAATCAGCCCCAGCATTTT. Its protein product is CASSEGGQNNQPQHF.

The chain combines TRBV6-2 or TRBV6-3 with TRBJ2-7; a possible D gene is TRBD1 (6 bases). The CDR3 is 16 residues long. CDR1 is MNHEY and CDR2 is SVGEGT in the germline V gene. V was pared by 0 bases and J by 2 bases, with 14 bases between. The CDR3 spells CASSYSRTDETYEQYF. The CDR3 DNA is TGTGCCAGCAGTTACTCCAGGACAGACGAAACCTACGAGCAGTACTTC.

The J gene is TRBJ2-3, the V gene TRBV28; 7 positions agree with TRBD2. The V segment lost 6 bases and the J segment 2 bases; nucleotides outside the gene matches: 11. This CDR3 has 16 residues. Germline V gene data show CDR1 as MDHEN and CDR2 as SYDVKM. The CDR3 here is CASRPSVGRATDTQYF. The CDR3, as DNA: TGTGCCAGCAGACCCTCTGTTGGGAGGGCCACAGATACGCAGTATTTT.

The rearrangement joins TRBV5-1 to TRBJ2-7; 9 nucleotides align to TRBD1. The V gene's germline CDR1 is SGHRS and CDR2 YFSETQ. CDR3 size: 13 residues. The V and J ends lost 10 bases and 2 bases, in that order; junction bases with no gene match: 7. Here the CDR3 DNA reads TGCGCCTGCTGCGGACAGGGGCCCTACGAGCAGTACTTC. The encoded protein is CACCGQGPYEQYF.

This chain links TRBV6-5 with TRBJ1-6; the match to TRBD1 covers 10 bases. The CDR3 has 14 amino acids. Losses at the gene ends were 6 bases for V and 7 bases for J; bases not matched to a gene: 3. The V gene's germline CDR1 is MNHEY and CDR2 SVGAGI. The CDR3 loop is CASRTDRGNSPLHF. In nucleotides, the CDR3 is TGTGCCAGCAGAACGGACAGGGGGAATTCACCCCTCCACTTT.

This chain uses TRBV4-3 with TRBJ1-3, with D unresolved. CDR3 length: 14 residues. Between the trimmed V and J ends, which lost 1 base and 9 bases, there was a span of 13 bases. Germline CDR1 LGHNA, CDR2 YSLEER. The CDR3 is CASSQVRELSTIYF. CDR3 nucleotides: TGCGCCAGCAGCCAAGTCCGGGAGTTGAGCACCATATATTTT.

The CDR3 reads CASSSLTSGSPPYNEQFF. The CDR3 region has the DNA TGTGCCAGCAGCTCCCTTACTAGCGGGAGCCCCCCCTACAATGAGCAGTTCTTC. The chain recombines TRBV9 with TRBJ2-1; TRBD2 matches at 11 bases. The CDR3 loop spans 18 amino acids. The germline CDR1 and CDR2 sequences are SGDLS and YYNGEE. J gave up 2 bases and V 4 bases, and 11 bases lay outside the gene matches.

The chain joins TRBV7-9 to TRBJ1-3; D not resolved. Germline V gene data show CDR1 as SEHNR and CDR2 as FQNEAQ (reference sequence). The CDR3 contains 16 residues. V gave up 4 bases and J gave up 0 bases, with 13 bases separating them. The CDR3 nucleotides are TGTGCCAGCAGCTCTAAGACCTGGAGCTCTGGAAACACCATATATTTT. Translated, it gives CASSSKTWSSGNTIYF.

The CDR3 here is CASRRQGNSYEQYF. DNA of the CDR3: TGCGCCAGCAGGCGGCAGGGCAACTCCTACGAGCAGTACTTC. The chain carries TRBV5-1 and TRBJ2-7; D may be TRBD1 (5 bases). Looked up from germline, CDR1 is SGHRS and CDR2 is YFSETQ. Trimming left V 5 bases short and J 0 bases short, with 12 bases between. The CDR3 totals 14 residues.

This clone was seen just once. V gene TRBV14 combines with J gene TRBJ2-2; no firm D call. V dropped 1 base and J dropped 6 bases, with 6 bases sitting between them. CDR3 length: 13 amino acids. Looked up from germline, CDR1 is SGHDN and CDR2 is FVKESK. CDR3 region: CASSQGRSGELFF. The CDR3 nucleotides are TGTGCCAGCAGCCAAGGGAGATCCGGGGAGCTGTTTTTT.

This clone appeared once. This chain connects TRBV4-1 to TRBJ1-5; D is unclear. The ends were cut back, 0 bases at V and 4 bases at J, with 10 bases in the middle. This CDR3 is 15 amino acids long. Germline V gene lookup returns CDR1 MGHRA and CDR2 YSYEKL. The CDR3 nucleotides are TGCGCCAGCAGCCAAGATGACACTCGGAATCAGCCCCAGCATTTT. It codes for CASSQDDTRNQPQHF.

The chain recombines TRBV2 with TRBJ1-5; D uncertain. V lost 1 base and J 7 bases, leaving 8 bases between the germline ends. The CDR3 spans 13 residues. Germline-derived CDR1 and CDR2 are SNHLY and FYNNEI. The CDR3 nucleotides read TGTGCCAGCAGTGAAGGAGGTGTACAGCCCCAGCATTTT. As protein: CASSEGGVQPQHF.

The chain uses TRBV3-1 (or the pseudogene TRBV3-2) and TRBJ1-5, with 7 positions matching TRBD1. The germline V gene has CDR1 LGHDT and CDR2 YNNKEL (reference sequence). V gave up 0 bases and J gave up 6 bases; unmatched junction bases: 11. The CDR3 length is 17 residues. CDR3 bases: TGTGCCAGCAGCCAAGATGGGTTAACAGGGGCGAGTCAGCCCCAGCATTTT. This codes for CASSQDGLTGASQPQHF.

The rearrangement uses TRBV10-3 and TRBJ2-7; TRBD1 aligns across 9 bases. V lost 2 bases to trimming and J lost 2 bases; unmatched junction nucleotides: 7. The CDR3 is made up of 16 amino acids. The V gene's germline CDR1 is ENHRY and CDR2 SYGVKD. This CDR3 reads CAISELGTGRTYEQYF. For the CDR3, the DNA is TGTGCCATCAGTGAGCTAGGGACAGGGAGGACCTACGAGCAGTACTTC.

The V and J genes are TRBV3-1 (or the pseudogene TRBV3-2) and TRBJ2-3, with a tentative D call TRBD1 (6 bases). This CDR3 is 13 amino acids long. V dropped 4 bases and J dropped 7 bases, with 12 bases sitting between them. Germline V gene sequence: CDR1 LGHDT, CDR2 YNNKEL (reference sequence). CDR3 protein: CASSPGGVNTQYF. CDR3 coding DNA: TGTGCCAGCAGCCCTGGGGGCGTAAATACGCAGTATTTT.

The chain uses TRBV15 and TRBJ1-5; 7 positions agree with TRBD1. This CDR3 is built from 14 residues. Germline V CDR1 and CDR2: LNHNV, YYDKDF (reference sequence). Germline trimming cut 3 bases from V and 3 bases from J; bases unmatched to any gene: 2. The CDR3 here is CATSRGTVNQPQHF. The CDR3, as DNA: TGTGCCACCAGCAGGGGGACAGTCAATCAGCCCCAGCATTTT.